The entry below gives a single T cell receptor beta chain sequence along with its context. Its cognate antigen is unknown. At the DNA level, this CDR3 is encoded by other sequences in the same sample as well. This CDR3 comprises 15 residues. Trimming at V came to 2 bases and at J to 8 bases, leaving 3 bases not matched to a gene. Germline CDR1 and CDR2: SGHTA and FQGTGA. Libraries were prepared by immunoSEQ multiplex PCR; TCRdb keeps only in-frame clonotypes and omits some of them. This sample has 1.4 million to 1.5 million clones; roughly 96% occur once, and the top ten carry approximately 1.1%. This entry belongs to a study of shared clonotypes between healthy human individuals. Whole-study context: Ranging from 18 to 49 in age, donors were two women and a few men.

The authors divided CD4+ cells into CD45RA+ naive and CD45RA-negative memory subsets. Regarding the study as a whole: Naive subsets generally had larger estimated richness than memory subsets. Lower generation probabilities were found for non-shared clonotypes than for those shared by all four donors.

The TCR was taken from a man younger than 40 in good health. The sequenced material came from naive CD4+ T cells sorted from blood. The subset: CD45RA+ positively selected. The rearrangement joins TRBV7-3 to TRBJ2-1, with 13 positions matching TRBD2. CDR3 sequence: CASSLGTSGNHEQFF. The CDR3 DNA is TGTGCCAGCAGCTTAGGGACTAGCGGGAACCATGAGCAGTTCTTC.